Below, 21 T cell receptor beta chains from the same sample are listed, as sequenced in a study of blood T cells in healthy people across ages. With a J-beta primer mix and a sample-barcoded 5' primer, a second PCR ran about 7 to 12 cycles. Each CDR3 protein is one row after TCRdb ran MiXCR on the 5' RACE reads. Of about 800,000 distinct CDR3 sequences listed, roughly 25% are singletons. The data also belong to a second study, concerning T cells of mothers and their children.

Sequencing was done on a sample of blood. Receptors were obtained from a boy aged 5-17 years in good health.

The chain is built from TRBV29-1 and TRBJ2-1; D is unresolved. The V and J ends lost 5 bases and 9 bases respectively, with 14 bases between them. CDR1 is SQVTM and CDR2 is ANQGSEA in the germline V gene. The CDR3 runs 12 residues. CDR3 sequence: CSVSPPGAEQFF. CDR3 DNA sequence: TGCAGCGTTAGCCCCCCGGGCGCTGAGCAGTTCTTC.

This clonotype was recorded only once. The chain employs TRBV6-2 or TRBV6-3 and TRBJ2-7; D tentatively fits TRBD1 or TRBD2 (5 bases each). Germline V gene lookup returns CDR1 MNHEY and CDR2 SVGEGT. The CDR3 loop spans 15 amino acids. V shed 6 bases and J shed 7 bases, with 22 bases lying between them. Here the CDR3 reads CASSSTGPWVREQYF. The DNA for the CDR3 is TGTGCCAGCAGCTCGACGGGACCTTGGGTGCGAGAGCAGTACTTC.

This clonotype occurred a few times. This chain connects TRBV20-1 to TRBJ2-5; D gene ambiguous. This CDR3 contains 16 residues. Germline loops: CDR1 DFQATT, CDR2 SNEGSKA (reference sequence). V lost 1 base and J 0 bases, leaving 15 bases between the germline ends. CDR3 sequence (DNA): TGCAGTGCTAGAGTCTTTCTCAGCGATGACCAAGAGACCCAGTACTTC. This encodes CSARVFLSDDQETQYF.

The chain links TRBV12-3 or TRBV12-4 to TRBJ2-3; D may match TRBD1 or TRBD2 (5 bases each). CDR3 size: 14 residues. V lost 3 bases, J lost 2 bases, and 9 bases lay in between. CDR3 in amino acids: CASSFLGTTDTQYF. The CDR3 DNA sequence: TGTGCCAGCAGTTTTCTGGGGACCACAGATACGCAGTATTTT.

The chain has TRBV12-3 or TRBV12-4 and TRBJ1-2; D not certain. The CDR3 covers 14 residues. With 6 bases removed from V and 4 bases from J, the gap between germline ends came to 15 bases. Here the CDR3 reads CASSTGGSFYGYTF. In DNA form, the CDR3 reads TGTGCCAGCAGCACGGGTGGGAGTTTCTATGGCTACACCTTC.

In its sample, this clonotype was seen many times. The rearrangement links TRBV28 to TRBJ2-5; D may be TRBD1 (5 bases). Germline values: CDR1 MDHEN, CDR2 SYDVKM. This CDR3 is 14 amino acids long. Trimming shortened V by 6 bases and J by 3 bases, and 14 bases separated the two germline ends. This CDR3 is CASSTDSTKETQYF. DNA for the CDR3: TGTGCCAGCAGCACTGACAGTACCAAAGAGACCCAGTACTTC.

This chain joins TRBV20-1 and TRBJ2-3; 15 bases align to TRBD2. Germline CDR1 reads DFQATT; CDR2 reads SNEGSKA (reference sequence). The CDR3 has 16 residues. V was clipped by 1 base and J by 6 bases; unmatched bases: 5. CDR3 nucleotide sequence: TGCAGTGCTAGAGGGGGGACTAGCGGGAGGCTGGATACGCAGTATTTT. Encoded protein: CSARGGTSGRLDTQYF.

The genes are TRBV12-3 or TRBV12-4 and TRBJ1-6; a weak D match, TRBD1 (6 bases). The CDR3 contains 13 residues. V gave up 7 bases and J gave up 8 bases, with 12 bases separating them. In nucleotides, the CDR3 is TGTGCCAGCACCGAAGGGGGTTATTCACCCCTCCACTTT. It encodes CASTEGGYSPLHF.

This clonotype has just a few counts. The rearrangement uses TRBV20-1 and TRBJ1-5; 9 bases are a match to TRBD1. The V gene end was trimmed by 1 base and the J gene end by 0 bases; junction bases not matched to a gene: 4. The CDR3 has 16 residues. Germline values: CDR1 DFQATT, CDR2 SNEGSKA (reference sequence). The CDR3: CSARGTGDYSNQPQHF. In DNA, the CDR3 is TGCAGTGCTAGAGGGACAGGGGATTATAGCAATCAGCCCCAGCATTTT.

V usage is TRBV18 and J usage is TRBJ2-5; D unresolved. TRBJ2-7 explains the end of the DNA better; the J call may be wrong. The CDR3 totals 14 residues. Germline V CDR1 and CDR2: KGHSH, LQKENI. In DNA form, the CDR3 reads TGTGCCAGCTCACCAATTCAGGACTCCTACGAGCAGTACTTC. Translated: CASSPIQDSYEQYF.

The J gene is TRBJ2-1, the V gene TRBV12-3 or TRBV12-4; 7 bases match TRBD2. After removal of 7 bases from V and 5 bases from J, the junction contained 11 bases not matched to a gene. The CDR3 covers 15 residues. The CDR3 sequence is CASTQVLAAHNEQFF. The CDR3 DNA is TGTGCCAGCACCCAAGTCCTAGCGGCCCACAATGAGCAGTTCTTC.

This clonotype has more than one count but fewer than ten. The CDR3 DNA follows: TGCAGCGTTGAAGACAGACTCTCCTACGAGCAGTACTTC. Translated: CSVEDRLSYEQYF. The chain has TRBV29-1 and TRBJ2-7; no clear D gene. This CDR3 region has 13 residues. Germline V gene sequence: CDR1 SQVTM, CDR2 ANQGSEA. V was trimmed by 0 bases and J by 0 bases, leaving 6 bases between them.

V gene TRBV15 combines with J gene TRBJ2-1; TRBD2 matches 15 bases. Looked up from germline, CDR1 is LNHNV and CDR2 is YYDKDF (reference sequence). The V gene end was trimmed by 0 bases and the J gene end by 7 bases; junction bases not matched to a gene: 1. This CDR3 has 16 amino acids. The CDR3 DNA follows: TGTGCCACCAGCAGAGAAGGGACTAGCGGGGGGAATGAGCAGTTCTTC. It codes for CATSREGTSGGNEQFF.

In this sample, this clonotype turned up a few times. At one of its ends the junction is not consistent with the germline gene, which may arise from a read error. The genes are TRBV6-2 or TRBV6-3 and TRBJ2-5; a possible D gene is TRBD1 (6 bases). TRBJ2-7 matches the DNA end more closely, so the J call is doubtful. Germline V gene data show CDR1 as MNHEY and CDR2 as SVGEGT. The CDR3 sequence is 14 residues long. CDR3 sequence: CAGSYSEGAYEQYF. DNA of the CDR3: TGTGCCGGCAGTTACTCTGAGGGGGCCTACGAGCAGTACTTC.

The rearrangement uses TRBV7-9 and TRBJ2-7, with D hard to call. Germline V CDR1 and CDR2: SEHNR, FQNEAQ (reference sequence). Deletions cut 5 bases from V and 5 bases from J, with 10 bases between. CDR3 length: 12 residues. The CDR3, as DNA: TGTGCCAGCAGCCTATTAGCTAACGAGCAGTACTTC. It translates to CASSLLANEQYF.

This clonotype was counted between two and nine times. V is TRBV10-3 and J is TRBJ2-3; TRBD2 matches at 7 bases. The CDR3 totals 14 residues. Unmatched junction bases numbered 1, after V lost 3 bases and J lost 1 base. Looked up from germline, CDR1 is ENHRY and CDR2 is SYGVKD. In DNA, the CDR3 is TGTGCCATCAGTGAAAGCGGGGGCACAGATACGCAGTATTTT. Its translation is CAISESGGTDTQYF.

V usage is TRBV7-9 and J usage is TRBJ2-3, with 7 bases aligning to TRBD2. With V trimmed by 1 base and J by 1 base, 5 bases remained unmatched. CDR1 is SEHNR, CDR2 FQNEAQ, per germline (reference sequence). There are 16 residues in the CDR3. The CDR3, as DNA: TGTGCCAGCAGCTTAGTGGGAGGGAAGGGCACAGATACGCAGTATTTT. Protein sequence: CASSLVGGKGTDTQYF.

As regards this clonotype: At one end, the junction sequence differs from germline, possibly due to a read error. V usage is TRBV4-1 and J usage is TRBJ1-4; possibly TRBD1 for D (6 bases). CDR1 MGHRA and CDR2 YSYEKL come from the germline V gene. The CDR3 has 13 amino acids. The CDR3 is CTSSRGQSEKLFF. CDR3 sequence (DNA): TGCACCAGCAGCCGTGGACAGAGTGAAAAACTGTTTTTT.

This clonotype occurred a few times. The gene calls are TRBV3-1 and TRBJ2-5; D gene ambiguous. The V end was cut by 5 bases, the J end by 5 bases, with 18 bases between. This CDR3 has 15 amino acids. From germline, CDR1 is LGHDT and CDR2 YNNKEL (reference sequence). For the CDR3, the DNA is TGTGCCAGCAGCTCAATGAAGGACCCAAGGGAGACCCAGTACTTC. Translated: CASSSMKDPRETQYF.

The V and J genes are TRBV14 and TRBJ2-3, with D perhaps matching TRBD2 (6 bases). V was trimmed by 0 bases and J by 7 bases, leaving 11 bases between them. The germline gives CDR1 SGHDN, CDR2 FVKESK. The CDR3 runs 14 residues. The CDR3 loop is CASSQETGGHTQYF. CDR3 DNA: TGTGCCAGCAGCCAAGAGACCGGGGGACATACGCAGTATTTT.

This chain uses TRBV7-9 with TRBJ2-3; 11 positions agree with TRBD2. The CDR3 spans 15 residues. Germline CDR1 reads SEHNR; CDR2 reads FQNEAQ (reference sequence). V shed 5 bases and J 2 bases; nucleotides not matched to a gene: 3. The DNA for the CDR3 is TGTGCCAGCAGCGCGACTAGCGGGGTCACAGATACGCAGTATTTT. Translating gives CASSATSGVTDTQYF.